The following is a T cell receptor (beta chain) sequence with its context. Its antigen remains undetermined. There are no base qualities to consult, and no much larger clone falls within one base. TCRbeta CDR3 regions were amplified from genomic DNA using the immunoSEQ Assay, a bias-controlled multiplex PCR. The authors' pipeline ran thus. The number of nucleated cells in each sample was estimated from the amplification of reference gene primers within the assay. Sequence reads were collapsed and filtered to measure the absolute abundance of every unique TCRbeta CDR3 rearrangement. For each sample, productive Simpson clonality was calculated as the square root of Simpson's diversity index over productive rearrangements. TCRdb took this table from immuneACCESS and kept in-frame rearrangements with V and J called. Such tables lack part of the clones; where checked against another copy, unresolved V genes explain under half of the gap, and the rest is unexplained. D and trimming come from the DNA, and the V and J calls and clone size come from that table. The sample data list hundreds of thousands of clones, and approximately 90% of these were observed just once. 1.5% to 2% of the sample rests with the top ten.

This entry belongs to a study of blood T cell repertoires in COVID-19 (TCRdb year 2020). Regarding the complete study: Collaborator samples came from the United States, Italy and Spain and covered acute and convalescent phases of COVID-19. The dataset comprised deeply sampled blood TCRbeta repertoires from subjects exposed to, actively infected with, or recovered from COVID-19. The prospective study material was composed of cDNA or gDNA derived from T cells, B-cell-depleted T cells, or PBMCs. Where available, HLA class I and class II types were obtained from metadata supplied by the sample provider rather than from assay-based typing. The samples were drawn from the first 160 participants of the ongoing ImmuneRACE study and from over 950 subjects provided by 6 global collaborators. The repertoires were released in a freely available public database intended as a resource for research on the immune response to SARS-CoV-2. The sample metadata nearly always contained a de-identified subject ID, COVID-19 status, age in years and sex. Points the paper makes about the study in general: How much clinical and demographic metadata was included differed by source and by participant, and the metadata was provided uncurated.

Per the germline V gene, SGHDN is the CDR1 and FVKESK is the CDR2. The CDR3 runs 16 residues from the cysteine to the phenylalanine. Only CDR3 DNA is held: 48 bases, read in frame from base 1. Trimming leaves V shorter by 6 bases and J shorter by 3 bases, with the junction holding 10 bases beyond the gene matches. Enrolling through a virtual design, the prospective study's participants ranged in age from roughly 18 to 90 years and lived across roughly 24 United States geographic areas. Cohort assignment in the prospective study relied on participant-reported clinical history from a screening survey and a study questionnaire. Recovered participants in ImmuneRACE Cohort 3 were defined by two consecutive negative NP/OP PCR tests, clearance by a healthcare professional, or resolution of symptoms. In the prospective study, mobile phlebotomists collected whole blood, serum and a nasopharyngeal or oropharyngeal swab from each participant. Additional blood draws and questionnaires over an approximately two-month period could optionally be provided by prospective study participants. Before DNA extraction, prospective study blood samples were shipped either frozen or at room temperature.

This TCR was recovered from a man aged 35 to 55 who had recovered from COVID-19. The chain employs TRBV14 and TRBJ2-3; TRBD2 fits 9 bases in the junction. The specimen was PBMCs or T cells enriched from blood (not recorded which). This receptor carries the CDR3 CASSRDIAGVTDTQYF. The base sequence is TGTGCCAGCAGTCGAGATATAGCGGGGGTGACAGATACGCAGTATTTT.